The subject of this entry is one TCR beta chain. The antigen remains unidentified. Samples underwent the assay at deep level. The data were produced by immunoSEQ multiplex PCR, yet TCRdb's version contains in-frame clones alone and is incomplete. Seen here are about 2 million clones, about 95% observed once, and the top ten hold 0.85% to 1.3%. The data were taken from a study of shared clonotypes between healthy human individuals. The wider study: Contributing individuals were a couple of females and a few males aged 18 to 49. Study-wide results and limits: Rarefaction exposed incomplete sorted-subset sequencing despite large depth. When naive CD4 clonotypes were compared across a handful of donors, 4% to 5.5% were shared.

The naive CD8 fraction comprised CD45RO-negative cells positively selected for CCR7 and excluded terminally differentiated effector memory CD45RA+ cells. CDR1 is MNHEY, CDR2 SMNVEV, per germline (reference sequence). V was pared by 2 bases and J by 7 bases, with 4 bases of the junction left unmatched. This CDR3 spans 13 amino acids. Input material: naive CD8+ T cells sorted from blood. The chain joins TRBV27 to TRBJ1-1, with 7 bases that match TRBD1. The sequence derives from a man aged 18 to 29 in good health. Here the CDR3 reads CASSLVGGLEAFF. CDR3 DNA: TGTGCCAGCAGTTTAGTAGGGGGCCTTGAAGCTTTCTTT.